This is a list of T cell receptor beta chains from one sample in a study of graft-versus-host responses after intestinal transplantation. Method: immunoSEQ multiplex PCR; TCRdb's copy keeps in-frame clones and lacks some. The sample shows around 21,000 clones, about a third of them seen only once. Sample: alloreactive CD4+ T cells from a mixed lymphocyte reaction culture, taken before transplantation. The receptors were gathered from a human patient who was an organ donor for intestinal transplantation. CDR3s include the opening cysteine and the closing phenylalanine or tryptophan. A D gene is named only where the DNA matches it firmly. Not all rows give a size; the values are once, few, many and, for expanded clones, a class.

j_call,d_call,v_call,clone_size,cdr3_aa,cdr3_nt
TRBJ1-2,TRBD1,TRBV5-1,NA,CASSLGPRTSGGWYGYTF,TGCGCCAGCAGCTTGGGCCCAAGAACATCAGGGGGCTGGTATGGCTACACCTTC
TRBJ1-4,TRBD1,TRBV6-8,NA,CASSYRQGGFF,TGTGCCAGCAGTTACAGGCAGGGGGGGTTTTTT
TRBJ1-4,TRBD1,TRBV4-1,few,CASSPSGTAVSKLFF,TGTGCCAGCAGCCCGTCCGGGACAGCGGTGTCAAAACTGTTTTTT
TRBJ2-7,NA,TRBV11-2,few,CASSSPTGNYEQYF,TGTGCCAGCAGCTCCCCGACAGGAAACTACGAGCAGTACTTC
TRBJ2-2,NA,TRBV5-1,medium-sized,CASSLGQDTGELFF,TGCGCCAGCAGCTTGGGACAGGACACCGGGGAGCTGTTTTTT
TRBJ2-7,TRBD2,TRBV7-2,NA,CASSLETSGRLTYEQYF,TGTGCCAGCAGCTTAGAGACTAGCGGGCGCCTCACCTACGAGCAGTACTTC
TRBJ1-4,TRBD1,TRBV19,NA,CASSIRQGTEKLFF,TGTGCCAGTAGTATTAGACAGGGGACCGAAAAACTGTTTTTT
TRBJ1-4,NA,TRBV30,NA,CACQTEPNEKLFF,TGTGCCTGTCAGACGGAACCTAATGAAAAACTGTTTTTT
TRBJ2-7,NA,TRBV29-1,NA,CSVGAAPSYEQYF,TGCAGCGTTGGGGCAGCACCCTCCTACGAGCAGTACTTC
TRBJ1-4,TRBD1,TRBV6-1,NA,CASRQGLNNEKLFF,TGTGCCAGCCGACAGGGGCTAAATAATGAAAAACTGTTTTTT
TRBJ2-7,NA,TRBV7-7,NA,CASSYGRTYEQYF,TGTGCCAGCAGCTACGGTAGGACCTACGAGCAGTACTTC
TRBJ1-3,NA,TRBV19,few,CASSGGPRPVSGNTIYF,TGTGCCAGTAGTGGAGGACCGCGGCCGGTCTCTGGAAACACCATATATTTT
TRBJ2-5,TRBD2,TRBV9,NA,CASSVEPSGIQETQYF,TGTGCCAGCAGCGTAGAGCCTAGCGGAATTCAAGAGACCCAGTACTTC
TRBJ2-1,TRBD2,TRBV19,few,CASSIAPLSGRGSYNEQFF,TGTGCCAGTAGTATTGCCCCTCTTAGCGGGAGGGGGTCCTACAATGAGCAGTTCTTC
TRBJ1-5,NA,TRBV6-1,NA,CASTEQGPYQPQHF,TGTGCCAGCACTGAACAGGGTCCCTATCAGCCCCAGCATTTT
TRBJ2-3,NA,TRBV20-1,NA,CSASPDTQYF,TGCAGTGCTAGTCCAGATACGCAGTATTTT
TRBJ2-3,TRBD2,TRBV5-4,few,CASSPLGLAGEQYF,TGTGCCAGCAGCCCCTTGGGACTAGCGGGAGAGCAGTATTTT
TRBJ1-1,TRBD1,TRBV20-1,NA,CLHRGTEEAFF,TGCCTCCACCGCGGGACAGAAGAAGCTTTCTTT
TRBJ2-5,TRBD2,TRBV27,NA,CASSLAGVETQYF,TGTGCCAGCAGTCTAGCGGGAGTGGAGACCCAGTACTTC
TRBJ2-3,NA,TRBV6-4,NA,CASSDSTDTQYF,TGTGCCAGCAGTGACAGCACAGATACGCAGTATTTT
TRBJ2-1,NA,TRBV6-5,NA,CASAGYNEQFF,TGTGCCAGTGCGGGGTACAATGAGCAGTTCTTC
TRBJ2-3,TRBD2,TRBV5-1,NA,CASSLAGSAGGTDTQYF,TGCGCCAGCAGCTTGGCGGGTTCGGCGGGGGGCACAGATACGCAGTATTTT
TRBJ2-1,TRBD2,TRBV7-2,NA,CASSQRLAAMSSYNEQFF,TGTGCCAGCAGCCAACGACTAGCGGCGATGAGCTCCTACAATGAGCAGTTCTTC
TRBJ2-7,TRBD2,TRBV5-1,NA,CASSISGGTYEQYF,TGCGCCAGCAGCATTAGCGGGGGGACCTACGAGCAGTACTTC
TRBJ2-3,NA,TRBV2,once,CASSEAETQYF,TGTGCCAGCAGTGAAGCGGAAACGCAGTATTTT
TRBJ2-7,NA,TRBV6-1,NA,CASSERVGTPLEQYF,TGTGCCAGCAGTGAACGGGTCGGGACTCCCCTAGAGCAGTACTTC
TRBJ2-3,NA,TRBV6-6,few,CASSRGLLGDTQYF,TGTGCCAGCAGTAGGGGCCTTTTGGGCGATACGCAGTATTTT
TRBJ1-3,NA,TRBV6-5,few,CASRPSGEIGNTIYF,TGTGCCAGCAGACCCTCTGGGGAAATCGGAAACACCATATATTTT
TRBJ2-7,NA,TRBV10-3,NA,CAISPRDSYEQYF,TGTGCCATCAGCCCCAGGGACTCCTACGAGCAGTACTTC